The rows below give T cell receptor beta chains drawn from one sample of a study of shared clonotypes between healthy human individuals. Only in-frame clones appear in the TCRdb table, and some are missing; sequencing was by immunoSEQ multiplex PCR. The data contain some 2,000,000 clones, just under 95% of them seen just once; the ten biggest clones take up approximately 1.2%. The sample consisted of naive CD8+ T cells sorted from blood. These receptors originate from a young man in good health. CDR3s leave out the opening cysteine and the closing phenylalanine or tryptophan.

V gene	J gene	CDR3 protein
TRBV12-5	TRBJ2-1	ASGLVPEQF
TRBV29-1	TRBJ2-1	SVVFQGAHNEQF
TRBV6-5	TRBJ2-7	ASSYTGGQGLGEQY
TRBV7-8	TRBJ2-1	ASSLGLADYNEQF
TRBV7-3	TRBJ2-1	ASSLEGMLPYNEQF
TRBV6-5	TRBJ2-3	ASSYSQGSDTQY
TRBV27	TRBJ2-1	ASSPIPQGARFNEQF
TRBV5-1	TRBJ2-2	ASSLELAGVTGELF
TRBV27	TRBJ1-1	ASSYTRDRVGEAF
TRBV28	TRBJ1-4	ASSFGGYEKLF
TRBV30	TRBJ1-1	AWSLGSNTEAF
TRBV13	TRBJ1-3	ASSLGAGVNTIY
TRBV7-6	TRBJ2-3	ASSLGTSGSRDTQY
TRBV7-9	TRBJ2-7	ASSSPGGYEQY
TRBV7-8	TRBJ2-7	ASSPQRDPYEQY
TRBV27	TRBJ2-7	ASSLQSRRDYEQY
TRBV15	TRBJ2-3	ATSRDWTSGGSTDTQY
TRBV9	TRBJ2-6	ASSVGGTPLSGANVLT
TRBV27	TRBJ2-1	ASSLYGTGAGRDDNEQF
TRBV7-9	TRBJ2-1	ASSFGNEQF
TRBV30	TRBJ2-1	AWRTLDTTSYNEQF
TRBV7-2	TRBJ1-3	ASSLAGLNSGNTIY
TRBV2	TRBJ2-3	ASSEGAGGYTDTQY
TRBV19	TRBJ2-1	ASSLDRDRKWQF
TRBV25-1	TRBJ1-1	ASSERAEEAF
TRBV11-2	TRBJ2-7	ASSPSPSYEQY
TRBV5-4	TRBJ1-1	ASSTEGLMNTEAF
TRBV11-2	TRBJ2-5	ASSSNRVGPGGETQY
TRBV11-2	TRBJ1-2	ASSLDRAYGYT
TRBV7-8	TRBJ2-7	ASSLALIGTATYEQY
TRBV27	TRBJ2-3	ASSQQAPSTDTQY
TRBV27	TRBJ2-2	ASRGLDTNTGELF
TRBV27	TRBJ2-7	ASSFGRGPYEQY
TRBV19	TRBJ2-3	ASSLETLDPDTQY
TRBV27	TRBJ2-7	ASSFPGGEQY
TRBV29-1	TRBJ2-7	SAGTSGSYEQY
TRBV4-1	TRBJ2-7	ASSHGAGTSYEQY
TRBV18	TRBJ1-1	ASSKGANTEAF
TRBV10-3	TRBJ2-7	AISGTRGDEQY
TRBV6-1	TRBJ1-4	ASSELRQGGKLF
TRBV7-7	TRBJ2-1	ASSLGTGRNNEQF
TRBV11-2	TRBJ2-3	ASSTGTSGRAKDTQY
TRBV7-9	TRBJ1-1	ASSLVGDSEAF
TRBV6-6	TRBJ1-1	ASSYPGPGEGTEAF